This TCR beta chain was recovered during a study of vaccination effects on CD4 cells after COVID-19. Findings and caveats of the study: Whether induced by infection or by vaccine, clones showed marked clonal contraction late after vaccination.

After expansion with viral peptide pools in the ViraFEST assay, antigen-specific CD4+ T cells were sequenced. Investigators separated out CD4+ T cells once around nine days of culture had passed. All vaccine recipients tested negative for nucleocapsid antibodies and had never contracted SARS-CoV-2 infection. Assay used: immunoSEQ multiplex PCR; TCRdb lists only in-frame clones, some missing. Among 65,000 to 90,000 clones listed, around 81% were seen once. Turning to this clone: The antigen is not known.

V was pared by 9 bases and J by 1 base, with 5 bases of the junction left unmatched. The CDR3 totals 14 residues. Per germline, CDR1 MRHNA and CDR2 SNTAGT. This TCR was recovered from a human donor who received a COVID-19 vaccine. The genes are TRBV6-4 and TRBJ2-2; 7 bases align to TRBD1. Source: CD4+ T cells from PBMCs cultured with SARS-CoV-2 spike peptides, taken before COVID-19 vaccination. The CDR3 spells CASSGTVNTGELFF. DNA of the CDR3: TGTGCCAGTTCCGGGACAGTGAACACCGGGGAGCTGTTTTTT.